The entry below describes one T cell receptor (beta chain). Data came from immunoSEQ multiplex PCR; TCRdb stores just in-frame clones and leaves some out. The sample includes about 220,000 clones, roughly 84% of them seen just once. This sample is part of a study of blood T cell repertoires in COVID-19. The germline gives CDR1 SNHLY, CDR2 FYNNEI. The CDR3 has 16 amino acids. With V trimmed by 1 base and J by 5 bases, 7 bases remained unmatched. Sequenced: peripheral blood. The rearrangement links TRBV2 to TRBJ2-3, with 9 bases aligning to TRBD2. This TCR derives from a woman older than 75 with acute or convalescent COVID-19. This CDR3 is CASSEEAGGFGDTQYF. The CDR3 DNA is TGTGCCAGCAGTGAAGAAGCGGGGGGTTTCGGAGATACGCAGTATTTT.